These 13 T cell receptor beta chains came from one sample sequenced in a study of identical twins. TCRdb recomputed calls from the 5' RACE reads with MiXCR, one row per CDR3 protein. The sample contains 600,000 to 800,000 distinct CDR3 sequences, roughly 20% of which appear only once. This sample was also put to use in a study of T cells expressing NK-cell markers.

Input material: PBMCs. These receptors came from a woman aged 18-29 years in good health.

The rearrangement links TRBV7-9 to TRBJ2-1; the D is unclear. The CDR3 runs to 16 residues. The germline V gene encodes CDR1 SEHNR and CDR2 FQNEAQ (reference sequence). The V and J ends lost 1 base and 7 bases respectively, with 17 bases between them. CDR3 DNA: TGTGCCAGCAGCTTAGTAGGTCACCTCATTGTGAATGAGCAGTTCTTC. This sequence encodes CASSLVGHLIVNEQFF.

This clonotype was counted between two and nine times. The genes are TRBV7-2 and TRBJ2-7; maybe TRBD2 (5 bases). The CDR3 has 15 residues. The V end lost 5 bases, the J end lost 2 bases, and 16 bases lay between the germline ends. The germline V gene encodes CDR1 SGHTA and CDR2 FQGNSA. CDR3 sequence reads: CASSLYPQRTYEQYF. The CDR3 DNA sequence: TGTGCCAGCAGCCTATACCCACAGCGGACCTACGAGCAGTACTTC.

V gene TRBV20-1 combines with J gene TRBJ1-5; possible D gene TRBD1, 5 bases. The V end lost 5 bases, the J end lost 5 bases, and 13 bases lay between the germline ends. Looked up from germline, CDR1 is DFQATT and CDR2 is SNEGSKA (reference sequence). The CDR3 contains 13 residues. The CDR3 here is CSAAQGMDQPQHF. The CDR3 coding sequence is TGCAGTGCTGCCCAGGGAATGGATCAGCCCCAGCATTTT.

This clonotype appeared a few times. At one end the junction does not follow the germline gene, possibly because of a read error. The chain employs TRBV20-1 and TRBJ2-3; 10 bases map to TRBD2. Germline CDR1 and CDR2: DFQATT and SNEGSKA (reference sequence). CDR3 length: 15 amino acids. Here the CDR3 reads CSARWPSGSRDTQYF. DNA for the CDR3: TGCAGTGCTAGATGGCCTAGCGGGAGCAGAGATACGCAGTATTTT.

This CDR3 reads CSAPIAGGRNEQFF. The CDR3 DNA follows: TGCAGTGCACCGATAGCGGGAGGCCGTAATGAGCAGTTCTTC. The chain is built from TRBV20-1 and TRBJ2-1, with 10 bases matching TRBD2. CDR1 is DFQATT, CDR2 SNEGSKA, per germline (reference sequence). This CDR3 has 14 residues. Trimming took 6 bases from V and 7 from J; bases not matched to a gene: 9.

This clonotype was counted only a few times. V is TRBV6-1 and J is TRBJ1-1; TRBD1 agrees at 7 bases. Germline V lookup: CDR1 MNHNS, CDR2 SASEGT. The ends lost 6 bases at V and 1 base at J; junction bases unmatched: 5. The CDR3 contains 14 residues. CDR3 loop: CASRDRRSNTEAFF. The DNA for the CDR3 is TGTGCCAGCAGGGACAGGCGTTCGAACACTGAAGCTTTCTTT.

This clonotype came up a few times. The chain recombines TRBV12-3 or TRBV12-4 with TRBJ2-3, with 8 positions matching TRBD2. This CDR3 is built from 15 residues. With V trimmed by 6 bases and J by 0 bases, 5 bases remained unmatched. The CDR3 spells CASRPSSGSTDTQYF. The CDR3, as DNA: TGTGCCAGCAGACCCTCTAGCGGGAGCACAGATACGCAGTATTTT.

The chain combines TRBV18 with TRBJ2-5; D uncertain. Trimming took 1 base from V and 3 from J, leaving 6 bases between them. CDR1 KGHSH and CDR2 LQKENI come from the germline V gene. The CDR3 runs to 13 residues. CDR3 sequence: CASSPLTEETQYF. The CDR3 DNA reads as TGTGCCAGCTCACCACTCACAGAAGAGACCCAGTACTTC.

This clonotype showed up just a few times. DNA of the CDR3: TGTGCCATCAGTGATAGCGGAGCGGGTTACGAGCAGTACTTC. Amino acids: CAISDSGAGYEQYF. This chain links TRBV10-3 with TRBJ2-7, with a tentative D call TRBD2 (6 bases). The length of the CDR3 is 14 residues. The V gene lost 3 bases and the J gene lost 4 bases, with 13 bases spanning the gap. The germline V gene has CDR1 ENHRY and CDR2 SYGVKD.

This clonotype has more than one count but fewer than ten. V gene TRBV2 combines with J gene TRBJ2-3; D possibly corresponds to TRBD1 (6 bases). CDR3 length equals 14 residues. The V end was cut by 6 bases, the J end by 4 bases, with 14 bases between. The germline gives CDR1 SNHLY, CDR2 FYNNEI. The CDR3 reads CASRVNRDADTQYF. CDR3 DNA sequence: TGTGCCAGCAGAGTCAACAGGGACGCAGATACGCAGTATTTT.

This rearrangement joins TRBV3-1 to TRBJ2-7; D could derive from TRBD1 or TRBD2 (5 bases each). V lost 1 base and J lost 3, with 7 bases in between. This CDR3 is 13 amino acids long. Germline CDR1 and CDR2: LGHDT and YNNKEL (reference sequence). In DNA, the CDR3 is TGTGCCAGCAGCCAAGTTGGGGGCTACGAGCAGTACTTC. Its translation is CASSQVGGYEQYF.

The CDR3 loop reads CASSIAPNEQFF. The DNA for the CDR3 is TGTGCCAGCAGTATCGCCCCCAATGAGCAGTTCTTC. The J gene is TRBJ2-1, the V gene TRBV12-3 or TRBV12-4; no reliable D call. V lost 5 bases and J 6 bases, leaving 8 bases between the germline ends. This CDR3 spans 12 amino acids.

This clonotype was detected a few times. The chain employs TRBV7-9 and TRBJ2-1; D is unclear. The CDR3 covers 14 residues. CDR1 is SEHNR, CDR2 FQNEAQ, per germline (reference sequence). V was trimmed by 4 bases and J by 4 bases, leaving 11 bases between them. The CDR3: CASSSAEGYNEQFF. CDR3 nucleotide sequence: TGTGCCAGCAGCTCTGCCGAAGGATACAATGAGCAGTTCTTC.